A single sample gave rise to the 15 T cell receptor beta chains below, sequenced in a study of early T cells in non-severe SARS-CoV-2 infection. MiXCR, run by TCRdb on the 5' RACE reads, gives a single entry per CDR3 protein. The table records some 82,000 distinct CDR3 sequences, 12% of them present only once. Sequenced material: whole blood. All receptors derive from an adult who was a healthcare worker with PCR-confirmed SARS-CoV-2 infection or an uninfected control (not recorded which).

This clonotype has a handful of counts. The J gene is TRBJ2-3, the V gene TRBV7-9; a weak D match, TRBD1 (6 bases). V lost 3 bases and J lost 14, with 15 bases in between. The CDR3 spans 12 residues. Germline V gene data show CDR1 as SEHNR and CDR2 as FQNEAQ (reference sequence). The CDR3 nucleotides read TGTGCCAGCAGCTTTAACGTGTGGACAGCGTATTTT. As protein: CASSFNVWTAYF.

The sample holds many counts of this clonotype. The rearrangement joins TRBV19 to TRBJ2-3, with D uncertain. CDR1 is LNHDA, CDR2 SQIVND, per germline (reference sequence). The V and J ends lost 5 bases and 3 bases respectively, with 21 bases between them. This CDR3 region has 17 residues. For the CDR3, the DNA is TGTGCCAGTAGTTTGAGTCACGGACCTTGGCCTACAGATACGCAGTATTTT. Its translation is CASSLSHGPWPTDTQYF.

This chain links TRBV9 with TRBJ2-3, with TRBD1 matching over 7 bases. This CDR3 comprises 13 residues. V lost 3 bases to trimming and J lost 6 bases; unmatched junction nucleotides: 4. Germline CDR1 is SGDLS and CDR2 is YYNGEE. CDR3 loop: CASSGQGGDTQYF. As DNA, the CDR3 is TGTGCCAGCAGCGGACAGGGCGGGGATACGCAGTATTTT.

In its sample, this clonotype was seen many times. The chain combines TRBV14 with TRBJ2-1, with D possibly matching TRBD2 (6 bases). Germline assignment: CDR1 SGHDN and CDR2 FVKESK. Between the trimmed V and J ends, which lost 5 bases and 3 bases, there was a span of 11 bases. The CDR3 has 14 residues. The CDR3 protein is CASSFRDFYNEQFF. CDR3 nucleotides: TGTGCCAGCAGCTTCCGGGACTTCTACAATGAGCAGTTCTTC. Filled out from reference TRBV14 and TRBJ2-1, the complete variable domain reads EAGVTQFPSHSVIEKGQTVTLRCDPISGHDNLYWYRRVMGKEIKFLLHFVKESKQDESGMPNNRFLAERTGGTYSTLKVQPAELEDSGVYFCASSFRDFYNEQFFGPGTRLTVL.

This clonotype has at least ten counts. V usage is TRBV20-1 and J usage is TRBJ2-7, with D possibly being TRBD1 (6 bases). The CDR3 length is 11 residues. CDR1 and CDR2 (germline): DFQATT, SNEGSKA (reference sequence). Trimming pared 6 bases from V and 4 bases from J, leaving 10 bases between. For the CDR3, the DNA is TGCAGTGCCCTGACAGGTTACGAGCAGTACTTC. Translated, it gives CSALTGYEQYF.

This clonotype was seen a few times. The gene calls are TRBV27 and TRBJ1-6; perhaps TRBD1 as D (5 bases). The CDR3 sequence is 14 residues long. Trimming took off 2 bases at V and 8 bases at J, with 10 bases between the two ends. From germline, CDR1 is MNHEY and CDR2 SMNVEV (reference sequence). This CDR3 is CASSLEGPYSPLHF. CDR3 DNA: TGTGCCAGCAGTTTAGAGGGGCCCTATTCACCCCTCCACTTT.

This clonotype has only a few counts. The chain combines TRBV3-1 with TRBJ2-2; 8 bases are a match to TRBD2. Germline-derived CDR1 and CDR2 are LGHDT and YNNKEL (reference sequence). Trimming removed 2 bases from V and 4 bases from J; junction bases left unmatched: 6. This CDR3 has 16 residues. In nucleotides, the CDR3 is TGTGCCAGCAGCCAAAGGGCGGGAGGCCCCACCGGGGAGCTGTTTTTT. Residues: CASSQRAGGPTGELFF.

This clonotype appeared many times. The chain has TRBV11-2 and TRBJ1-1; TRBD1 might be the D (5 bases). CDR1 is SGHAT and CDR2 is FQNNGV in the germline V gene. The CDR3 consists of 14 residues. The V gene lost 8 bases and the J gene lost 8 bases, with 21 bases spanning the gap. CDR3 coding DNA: TGTGCCAGCTTAAGCAGGGAGGGGAAAGGGGAAGCTTTCTTT. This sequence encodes CASLSREGKGEAFF.

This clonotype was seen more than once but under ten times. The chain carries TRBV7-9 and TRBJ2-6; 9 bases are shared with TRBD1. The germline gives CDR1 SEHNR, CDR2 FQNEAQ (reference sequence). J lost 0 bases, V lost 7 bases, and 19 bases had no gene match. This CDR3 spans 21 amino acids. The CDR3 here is CASTNLRPGQGSSSGANVLTF. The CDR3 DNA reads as TGTGCCAGCACCAACCTCCGGCCGGGACAGGGCTCATCCTCTGGGGCCAACGTCCTGACTTTC.

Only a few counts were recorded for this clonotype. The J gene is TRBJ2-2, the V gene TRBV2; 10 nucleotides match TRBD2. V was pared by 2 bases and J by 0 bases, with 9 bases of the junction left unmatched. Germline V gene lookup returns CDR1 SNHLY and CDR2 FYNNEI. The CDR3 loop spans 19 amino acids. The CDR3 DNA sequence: TGTGCCAGCAGTGAACAACTAGCGGGGATAAGCTCGAACACCGGGGAGCTGTTTTTT. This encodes CASSEQLAGISSNTGELFF.

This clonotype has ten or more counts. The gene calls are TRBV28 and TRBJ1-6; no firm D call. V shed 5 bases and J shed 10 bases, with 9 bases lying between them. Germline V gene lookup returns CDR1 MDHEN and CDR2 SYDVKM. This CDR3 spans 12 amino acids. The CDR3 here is CASSVTDSPLHF. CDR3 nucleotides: TGTGCCAGCAGTGTTACGGACTCACCCCTCCACTTT. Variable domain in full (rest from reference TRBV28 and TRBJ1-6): DVKVTQSSRYLVKRTGEKVFLECVQDMDHENMFWYRQDPGLGLRLIYFSYDVKMKEKGDIPEGYSVSREKKERFSLILESASTNQTSMYLCASSVTDSPLHFGNGTRLTVT.

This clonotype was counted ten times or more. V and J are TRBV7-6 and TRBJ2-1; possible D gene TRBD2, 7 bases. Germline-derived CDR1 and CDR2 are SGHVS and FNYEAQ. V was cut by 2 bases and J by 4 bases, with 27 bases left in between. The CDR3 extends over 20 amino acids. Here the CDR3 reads CASSLWGLTSAGGSYNEQFF. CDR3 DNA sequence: TGTGCCAGCAGCTTATGGGGGCTAACTAGCGCCGGAGGGTCGTACAATGAGCAGTTCTTC.

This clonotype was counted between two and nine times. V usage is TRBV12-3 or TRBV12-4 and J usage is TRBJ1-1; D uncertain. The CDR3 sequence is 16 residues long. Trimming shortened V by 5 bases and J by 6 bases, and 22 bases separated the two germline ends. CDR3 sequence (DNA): TGTGCCAGCAGTCGATCCCGGGAATTTGAACCCCCTGAAGCTTTCTTT. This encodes CASSRSREFEPPEAFF.

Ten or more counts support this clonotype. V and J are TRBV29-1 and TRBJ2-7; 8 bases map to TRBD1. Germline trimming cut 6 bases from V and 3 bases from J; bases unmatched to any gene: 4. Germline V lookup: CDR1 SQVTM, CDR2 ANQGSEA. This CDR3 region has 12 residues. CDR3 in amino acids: CSVLTGVYEQYF. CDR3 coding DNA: TGCAGCGTCCTGACAGGGGTCTACGAGCAGTACTTC.

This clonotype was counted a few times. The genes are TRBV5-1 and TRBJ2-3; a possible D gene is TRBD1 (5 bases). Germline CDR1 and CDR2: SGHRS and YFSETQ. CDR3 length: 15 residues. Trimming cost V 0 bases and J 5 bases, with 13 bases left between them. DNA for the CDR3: TGCGCCAGCAGCTTGGTTGGAAGGGGCGTAGATACGCAGTATTTT. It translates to CASSLVGRGVDTQYF.